Detailed here is one T cell receptor (beta chain). Clones were sequenced by immunoSEQ multiplex PCR, and TCRdb holds only the in-frame ones, with some missing. The table lists about 170,000 clones, roughly 90% of them singletons, with 0.5% to 0.65% in the top ten. This entry comes from a study of blood T cell repertoires in COVID-19. Overall study: PBMCs, B-cell-depleted T cells, or T cells provided the cDNA or gDNA that made up the material.

The CDR3 is 13 amino acids. Trimming took off 3 bases at V and 3 bases at J, with 9 bases between the two ends. Germline V lookup: CDR1 LNHDA, CDR2 SQIVND (reference sequence). The receptor comes from a man aged 50-60 years with acute or convalescent COVID-19. The specimen sequenced was peripheral blood. The V gene is TRBV19, the J gene TRBJ2-7; a possible D gene is TRBD1 (5 bases). CDR3 region: CASSILQGYEQYF. The DNA of the CDR3 is TGTGCCAGTAGTATCCTGCAGGGCTACGAGCAGTACTTC.